This T cell receptor beta chain was sequenced in a study of shared clonotypes between healthy human individuals. Repertoires were generated with immunoSEQ multiplex PCR, while TCRdb's copy carries only in-frame clones and drops some. The table records about 2.3 million clones, 93% of them present only once. The ends were cut back, 2 bases at V and 6 bases at J, with 8 bases in the middle. CDR3 length: 13 amino acids. Germline values: CDR1 SGDLS, CDR2 YYNGEE. The sample consisted of naive CD4+ T cells from PBMCs. Subset specified: CD45RA+ positively selected. The TCR comes from a man aged 18 to 29 in good health. Some clones in this sample may be carry-over from other donors' samples. The genes are TRBV9 and TRBJ2-2; weak D call: TRBD1 (5 bases). The CDR3 region is CASSVLGAGELFF. Written as DNA, the CDR3 is TGTGCCAGCAGCGTGTTAGGGGCCGGGGAGCTGTTTTTT. The whole variable domain, filled in from reference TRBV9 and TRBJ2-2, reads DSGVTQTPKHLITATGQRVTLRCSPRSGDLSVYWYQQSLDQGLQFLIQYYNGEERAKGNILERFSAQQFPDLHSELNLSSLELGDSALYFCASSVLGAGELFFGEGSRLTVL.